This section outlines one T cell receptor beta chain sequence together with its context. The data belong to a study of T cell responses to AZD1222 COVID-19 vaccine. The method was immunoSEQ multiplex PCR; TCRdb's version includes in-frame clones alone and lacks a portion of them. The sample includes about 46,000 clones, about 90% seen only once; the top ten take 0.9% to 1.2%. Germline V gene lookup returns CDR1 SEHNR and CDR2 FQNEAQ (reference sequence). V gave up 5 bases and J gave up 6 bases, with 10 bases separating them. The CDR3 has 13 amino acids. The chain uses TRBV7-9 and TRBJ2-2; the D call may be TRBD1 or TRBD2 (6 bases each). The sequences come from peripheral blood, collected 28 days after the second AZD1222 dose. This clonotype originated in an adult who received the AZD1222 COVID-19 vaccine. The CDR3 nucleotides are TGTGCCAGCAGCCATAGGGGGGCCGGGGAGCTGTTTTTT. It is translated as CASSHRGAGELFF.